A single sample gave rise to the 18 T cell receptor beta chains below, sequenced in a study of T cell repertoires in cytomegalovirus infection. Via MiXCR, TCRdb re-called the reads, giving one row per CDR3 protein. The sample lists roughly 500,000 distinct CDR3 sequences, about 17% seen once, with 20% to 30% in the top ten. The sample comprised CD8+ T cells from PBMCs. These receptors all come from a human donor in good health (CMV status not recorded). Some clones in this sample may be carry-over from other donors' samples.

The V gene is TRBV7-9, the J gene TRBJ2-7; 9 bases are a match to TRBD1. The CDR3 totals 15 residues. CDR1 and CDR2 from the germline V gene are SEHNR and FQNEAQ (reference sequence). V trimming: 5 bases; J trimming: 5 bases; junction bases outside the gene matches: 10. This CDR3 reads CASSLPGGQGNEQYF. In DNA form, the CDR3 reads TGTGCCAGCAGCCTACCAGGGGGACAGGGTAACGAGCAGTACTTC. The whole variable domain, remainder taken from reference TRBV7-9 and TRBJ2-7, is DTGVSQNPRHKITKRGQNVTFRCDPISEHNRLYWYRQTLGQGPEFLTYFQNEAQLEKSRLLSDRFSAERPKGSFSTLEIQRTEQGDSAMYLCASSLPGGQGNEQYFGPGTRLTVT.

This clonotype came up many times. This chain connects TRBV5-1 to TRBJ2-3; 13 positions agree with TRBD2. Germline V gene sequence: CDR1 SGHRS, CDR2 YFSETQ. V shed 4 bases and J 5 bases; nucleotides not matched to a gene: 7. The CDR3 spans 16 residues. The CDR3 nucleotides read TGCGCCAGCAGCCCGGGACTAGCGGGACCAAAAGATACGCAGTATTTT. It yields the protein CASSPGLAGPKDTQYF.

The rearrangement links TRBV28 to TRBJ2-1; no reliable D call. The CDR3 is 15 amino acids. V lost 6 bases, J lost 0 bases, and 12 bases lay in between. Germline assignment: CDR1 MDHEN and CDR2 SYDVKM. CDR3 sequence (DNA): TGTGCCAGCAGCACCCAGGTTTACTCCTACAATGAGCAGTTCTTC. It translates to CASSTQVYSYNEQFF.

V gene TRBV13 combines with J gene TRBJ1-4, with TRBD1 matching 7 bases. The V and J ends lost 3 bases and 6 bases, in that order; junction bases with no gene match: 13. Germline V CDR1 and CDR2: PRHDT, FYEKMQ (reference sequence). This CDR3 is built from 17 residues. The CDR3 DNA is TGTGCCAGCAGCTTTTCGACCGACAGGGTCTCGGATGAAAAACTGTTTTTT. This sequence encodes CASSFSTDRVSDEKLFF.

This chain uses TRBV10-2 with TRBJ2-1, with D unclear. The CDR3 runs 11 residues. V was shortened by 3 bases and J by 14 bases, with 11 bases between the two germline ends. The V gene's germline CDR1 is WSHSY and CDR2 SAAADI. This CDR3 is CASSDYNDKFF. The CDR3 bases are TGCGCCAGCAGTGATTACAATGATAAGTTCTTC.

The rearrangement uses TRBV4-1 and TRBJ2-1; 8 bases map to TRBD2. This CDR3 contains 16 residues. Germline CDR1 and CDR2: MGHRA and YSYEKL. Trimming took 1 base from V and 5 from J; bases not matched to a gene: 7. DNA for the CDR3: TGCGCCAGCAGCCAAGGTAATAGCGGGGCGGACAATGAGCAGTTCTTC. Translating it yields CASSQGNSGADNEQFF.

This clonotype showed up just a few times. The chain has TRBV7-9 and TRBJ2-1, with 8 bases lining up with TRBD2. V was pared by 6 bases and J by 10 bases, with 14 bases of the junction left unmatched. Per the germline V gene, CDR1 is SEHNR and CDR2 is FQNEAQ (reference sequence). The CDR3 is 15 residues long. The CDR3 sequence is CASSFIAGPFGEQFF. CDR3 sequence (DNA): TGTGCCAGCAGTTTTATAGCGGGGCCCTTTGGAGAGCAGTTCTTC.

This clonotype was recorded many times. J is TRBJ1-2 and V is TRBV7-2, with 8 bases aligning to TRBD1. Germline CDR1 SGHTA, CDR2 FQGNSA. The CDR3 consists of 17 residues. With 2 bases clipped from V and 2 bases from J, the junction kept 10 bases outside the gene matches. The CDR3 reads CASSLYRTGPKNYGYTF. The CDR3 bases are TGTGCCAGCAGCTTATACCGGACAGGGCCTAAAAACTATGGCTACACCTTC.

This clonotype has ten or more counts. This chain links TRBV7-2 with TRBJ2-7, with 8 bases lining up with TRBD2. Germline V gene lookup returns CDR1 SGHTA and CDR2 FQGNSA. V trimming: 1 base; J trimming: 3 bases; junction bases outside the gene matches: 5. This CDR3 is built from 15 residues. The CDR3 nucleotides are TGTGCCAGCAGCTTAGGTGCGGGAGGACACTACGAGCAGTACTTC. Amino acids: CASSLGAGGHYEQYF.

This clonotype has a count of ten or more. The chain links TRBV7-2 to TRBJ2-1; the match to TRBD2 covers 9 bases. The CDR3 runs to 15 residues. J was trimmed by 5 bases and V by 1 base; bases with no gene match: 3. Germline V gene lookup returns CDR1 SGHTA and CDR2 FQGNSA. CDR3 bases: TGTGCCAGCAGCTTAGGGGCTAGCGGGAACAATGAGCAGTTCTTC. It codes for CASSLGASGNNEQFF.

The sample holds a few counts of this clonotype. CDR3 loop: CASSPPQTGANVLTF. In DNA, the CDR3 is TGTGCCAGCAGCCCGCCTCAAACTGGGGCCAACGTCCTGACTTTC. The chain employs TRBV5-6 and TRBJ2-6, with D uncertain. The V and J ends lost 4 bases and 2 bases respectively, with 10 bases between them. Per germline, CDR1 SGHDT and CDR2 YYEEEE. The CDR3 spans 15 residues.

This clonotype was found many times. V usage is TRBV7-9 and J usage is TRBJ1-3; D is undetermined. Germline V gene sequence: CDR1 SEHNR, CDR2 FQNEAQ (reference sequence). The CDR3 length is 16 residues. The ends were cut back, 6 bases at V and 2 bases at J, with 17 bases in the middle. The CDR3 spells CASSTSNPDTGNTIYF. The CDR3 coding sequence is TGTGCCAGCAGTACATCTAATCCCGACACTGGAAACACCATATATTTT. The whole variable domain, remainder taken from reference TRBV7-9 and TRBJ1-3, is DTGVSQNPRHKITKRGQNVTFRCDPISEHNRLYWYRQTLGQGPEFLTYFQNEAQLEKSRLLSDRFSAERPKGSFSTLEIQRTEQGDSAMYLCASSTSNPDTGNTIYFGEGSWLTVV.

This clonotype was seen ten or more times. The chain recombines TRBV7-9 with TRBJ2-7, with 11 bases fitting TRBD2. Germline CDR1 reads SEHNR; CDR2 reads FQNEAQ (reference sequence). The CDR3 loop spans 19 amino acids. Unmatched junction bases numbered 11, after V lost 1 base and J lost 0 bases. The CDR3 DNA reads TGTGCCAGCAGCTTAGGGCTAGCGGGAGGTCTAATCCTCTCCTACGAGCAGTACTTC. Translating gives CASSLGLAGGLILSYEQYF.

This clonotype showed up many times. J is TRBJ2-5 and V is TRBV19; 8 bases are a match to TRBD2. The trim removed 5 bases at V and 4 bases at J, leaving 9 bases unmatched. This CDR3 is 15 amino acids long. Germline assignment: CDR1 LNHDA and CDR2 SQIVND (reference sequence). This CDR3 is CASSPRGGTAETQYF. The DNA of the CDR3 is TGTGCCAGTAGTCCTCGCGGGGGGACGGCAGAGACCCAGTACTTC.

This clonotype was picked up many times. The chain uses TRBV7-3 and TRBJ1-2; no clear D gene. The CDR3 loop spans 14 amino acids. Per the germline V gene, CDR1 is SGHTA and CDR2 is FQGTGA. The ends were cut back, 0 bases at V and 2 bases at J, with 7 bases in the middle. The CDR3 spells CASSLTARNYGYTF. DNA for the CDR3: TGTGCCAGCAGCTTAACGGCCAGGAACTATGGCTACACCTTC. The full variable domain, its missing parts supplied by reference TRBV7-3 and TRBJ1-2, is GAGVSQTPSNKVTEKGKYVELRCDPISGHTALYWYRQSLGQGPEFLIYFQGTGAADDSGLPNDRFFAVRPEGSVSTLKIQRTERGDSAVYLCASSLTARNYGYTFGSGTRLTVV.

Ten or more counts support this clonotype. The J gene is TRBJ2-5, the V gene TRBV7-9; D unclear. CDR1 is SEHNR, CDR2 FQNEAQ, per germline (reference sequence). The CDR3 has 12 amino acids. The V gene lost 3 bases and the J gene lost 5 bases, with 7 bases spanning the gap. The CDR3 DNA reads TGTGCCAGCAGCTTTGAGGAGGAGACCCAGTACTTC. Protein: CASSFEEETQYF.

The chain combines TRBV4-1 with TRBJ2-5, with D uncertain. Germline V gives CDR1 MGHRA, CDR2 YSYEKL. There are 16 residues in the CDR3. V lost 1 base and J 4 bases, leaving 16 bases between the germline ends. This CDR3 reads CASSQVSDRFRETQYF. The CDR3 DNA reads TGCGCCAGCAGCCAAGTCTCAGACCGGTTTAGAGAGACCCAGTACTTC.

This clonotype appeared many times. The rearrangement links TRBV20-1 to TRBJ2-5, with 10 positions matching TRBD1. This CDR3 is 15 amino acids long. The germline CDR1 and CDR2 sequences are DFQATT and SNEGSKA (reference sequence). After removal of 2 bases from V and 0 bases from J, the junction contained 3 bases not matched to a gene. The CDR3 coding sequence is TGCAGTGCTAGACGGGACAGGGGAAACCAAGAGACCCAGTACTTC. This encodes CSARRDRGNQETQYF.